One sample yielded the 24 T cell receptor beta chains listed below, sequenced in a study of cytotoxic CD8 clonotypes in ibrutinib-treated CLL. TCRdb keeps only in-frame clones here, not all; method: immunoSEQ multiplex PCR. The sample contains roughly 250,000 clones, under 80% of which appear only once. The sample in question was PBMCs, obtained after 24 months of ibrutinib treatment. All receptors come from a human donor with chronic lymphocytic leukemia.

The chain employs TRBV30 and TRBJ2-1; the match to TRBD2 covers 8 bases. V shed 0 bases and J 2 bases; nucleotides not matched to a gene: 3. CDR3 length: 15 residues. Germline V gene data show CDR1 as GTSNPN and CDR2 as SVGIG (reference sequence). The CDR3 DNA sequence: TGTGCCTGGAGTGTACGCGGGGGGCCCTACAATGAGCAGTTCTTC. It encodes CAWSVRGGPYNEQFF.

CDR3 bases: TGTGCCAGCAGCCCTCATTCGTGGGGGACCGGGGAGCTGTTTTTT. Amino acid sequence: CASSPHSWGTGELFF. The chain has TRBV9 and TRBJ2-2; perhaps D is TRBD1 or TRBD2 (5 bases each). CDR3 size: 15 residues. Germline CDR1 reads SGDLS; CDR2 reads YYNGEE. Between the trimmed V and J ends, which lost 4 bases and 5 bases, there was a span of 15 bases.

The chain recombines TRBV7-9 with TRBJ2-1; 12 nucleotides match TRBD2. Germline values: CDR1 SEHNR, CDR2 FQNEAQ (reference sequence). The CDR3 is made up of 15 amino acids. Trimming cost V 5 bases and J 5 bases; bases outside gene matches: 4. CDR3 region: CASSGTSGSDNEQFF. As DNA, the CDR3 is TGTGCCAGCAGCGGGACTAGCGGGTCCGACAATGAGCAGTTCTTC.

The rearrangement uses TRBV6-6 and TRBJ2-7; 7 positions agree with TRBD2. Germline CDR1 and CDR2: MNHNY and SVGAGI (reference sequence). V lost 6 bases to trimming and J lost 3 bases; unmatched junction nucleotides: 11. The length of the CDR3 is 15 residues. CDR3 sequence: CASSLPGRENYEQYF. The CDR3 nucleotides read TGTGCCAGCAGCCTACCAGGGAGGGAGAACTACGAGCAGTACTTC.

This clone occurred once. V is TRBV12-5 and J is TRBJ2-1; 9 bases are shared with TRBD2. The J segment lost 6 bases and the V segment lost 5 bases, leaving 2 bases of the junction unmatched. Germline V CDR1 and CDR2: LGHNT, FRNRAP. This CDR3 comprises 13 residues. CDR3 amino acids: CASGLAGINEQFF. The CDR3 DNA reads as TGTGCTAGTGGTCTAGCGGGAATCAATGAGCAGTTCTTC.

The chain uses TRBV4-2 and TRBJ2-7; either TRBD1 or TRBD2 may supply D (6 bases each). CDR3 length: 17 amino acids. Germline V CDR1 and CDR2: LGHNA, YNFKEQ. Trimming removed 1 base at V and 4 bases at J, with 20 bases between. The CDR3 reads CASSQGGGALGGYEQYF. The CDR3 DNA sequence: TGTGCCAGCAGCCAAGGGGGCGGGGCCTTAGGGGGATACGAGCAGTACTTC.

The chain joins TRBV15 to TRBJ2-3; 7 positions agree with TRBD1. The J segment lost 4 bases and the V segment lost 0 bases, leaving 4 bases of the junction unmatched. Looked up from germline, CDR1 is LNHNV and CDR2 is YYDKDF (reference sequence). The CDR3 is 15 amino acids. The CDR3 loop is CATSRDGQGADTQYF. CDR3 bases: TGTGCCACCAGCAGAGATGGGCAGGGGGCAGATACGCAGTATTTT. The full variable domain, in which reference TRBV15 and TRBJ2-3 provide the parts outside the CDR3, is DAMVIQNPRYQVTQFGKPVTLSCSQTLNHNVMYWYQQKSSQAPKLLFHYYDKDFNNEADTPDNFQSRRPNTSFCFLDIRSPGLGDTAMYLCATSRDGQGADTQYFGPGTRLTVL.

As concerns this clone: This sample also contains other DNA sequences that code for the same CDR3. This chain joins TRBV5-1 and TRBJ2-5; 7 bases map to TRBD1. V dropped 0 bases and J dropped 4; count of bases not matched to a gene: 3. This CDR3 is 14 amino acids long. Germline V gene sequence: CDR1 SGHRS, CDR2 YFSETQ. CDR3: CASSLAPGGETQYF. DNA for the CDR3: TGCGCCAGCAGCTTGGCGCCAGGGGGAGAGACCCAGTACTTC.

This sequence joins TRBV19 and TRBJ1-5, with D maybe TRBD1 (5 bases). Trimming took off 8 bases at V and 0 bases at J, with 11 bases between the two ends. Germline CDR1 reads LNHDA; CDR2 reads SQIVND (reference sequence). This CDR3 is built from 14 residues. CDR3 nucleotide sequence: TGTGCCAGTGTCCGACAGTATAGCAATCAGCCCCAGCATTTT. Protein product: CASVRQYSNQPQHF.

The rearrangement joins TRBV2 to TRBJ2-7, with D perhaps matching TRBD2 (7 bases). Trimming took 11 bases from V and 3 from J, leaving 20 bases between them. Germline loops: CDR1 SNHLY, CDR2 FYNNEI. The CDR3 runs to 14 residues. The CDR3 protein is CAFGTGAGHYEQYF. CDR3 DNA: TGTGCCTTTGGAACGGGAGCGGGACACTACGAGCAGTACTTC. Full variable domain (outside the CDR3, taken from reference TRBV2 and TRBJ2-7): EPEVTQTPSHQVTQMGQEVILRCVPISNHLYFYWYRQILGQKVEFLVSFYNNEISEKSEIFDDQFSVERPDGSNFTLKIRSTKLEDSAMYFCAFGTGAGHYEQYFGPGTRLTVT.

This chain uses TRBV9 with TRBJ2-5; the D is unclear. The V end was cut by 0 bases, the J end by 5 bases, with 8 bases between. This CDR3 comprises 13 residues. The germline CDR1 and CDR2 sequences are SGDLS and YYNGEE. CDR3 DNA: TGTGCCAGCAGCGTAGAGGTTTGGGAGACCCAGTACTTC. Amino acid sequence: CASSVEVWETQYF.

The gene calls are TRBV9 and TRBJ2-1; no reliable D call. CDR3 length: 13 amino acids. Trimming took 0 bases from V and 6 from J, leaving 7 bases between them. Germline CDR1 reads SGDLS; CDR2 reads YYNGEE. In DNA, the CDR3 is TGTGCCAGCAGCGTAGCGGACCTCAATGAGCAGTTCTTC. This gives the protein CASSVADLNEQFF.

V usage is TRBV19 and J usage is TRBJ2-3; D remains ambiguous. Germline V CDR1 and CDR2: LNHDA, SQIVND (reference sequence). The CDR3 sequence is 14 residues long. V was clipped by 5 bases and J by 0 bases, with 9 bases between them. The CDR3 region has the DNA TGTGCCAGTAGTCCGGGTCCCAGCACAGATACGCAGTATTTT. Encoded protein: CASSPGPSTDTQYF.

The gene calls are TRBV7-2 and TRBJ1-2; 9 bases match TRBD1. Germline CDR1 reads SGHTA; CDR2 reads FQGNSA. The CDR3 runs to 13 residues. Unmatched junction bases numbered 7, after V lost 6 bases and J lost 8 bases. In nucleotides, the CDR3 is TGTGCCAGCAGTGTTGGACAGGGGCGAGGCTACACCTTC. Translation: CASSVGQGRGYTF.

The chain combines TRBV15 with TRBJ2-7; 7 nucleotides align to TRBD1. The germline gives CDR1 LNHNV, CDR2 YYDKDF (reference sequence). The J segment lost 6 bases and the V segment lost 0 bases, leaving 11 bases of the junction unmatched. The CDR3 extends over 16 amino acids. CDR3 in amino acids: CATSREQWTGGLEQYF. DNA for the CDR3: TGTGCCACCAGCAGAGAGCAATGGACAGGAGGACTCGAGCAGTACTTC.

The rearrangement links TRBV28 to TRBJ2-3; D remains ambiguous. The CDR3 runs 15 residues. Trimming pared 3 bases from V and 0 bases from J, leaving 10 bases between. CDR1 is MDHEN, CDR2 SYDVKM, per germline. CDR3: CASSFDGGSTDTQYF. DNA of the CDR3: TGTGCCAGCAGTTTTGATGGCGGCAGCACAGATACGCAGTATTTT.

The chain has TRBV7-6 and TRBJ1-2; TRBD1 is a possible D gene (5 bases). Germline values: CDR1 SGHVS, CDR2 FNYEAQ. The V end lost 3 bases, the J end lost 3 bases, and 8 bases lay between the germline ends. The CDR3 is made up of 13 amino acids. The CDR3 here is CASSLGPYYGYTF. The CDR3 bases are TGTGCCAGCAGCTTGGGACCCTACTATGGCTACACCTTC.

This clone appeared once. The chain employs TRBV6-1 and TRBJ2-2, with D maybe TRBD2 (6 bases). The CDR3 covers 12 residues. The germline V and J ends were trimmed by 8 bases and 7 bases, with 11 bases remaining between them. Germline V lookup: CDR1 MNHNS, CDR2 SASEGT. The CDR3 sequence: CASGGGYGELFF. The CDR3 nucleotides are TGTGCCAGCGGTGGGGGGTACGGGGAGCTGTTTTTT.

The rearrangement joins TRBV7-9 to TRBJ1-2, with unresolved D. This CDR3 is 13 amino acids long. The V end was cut by 0 bases, the J end by 4 bases, with 6 bases between. Germline CDR1 and CDR2: SEHNR and FQNEAQ (reference sequence). The chain's CDR3 is CASSLAQFYGYTF. The CDR3 nucleotides read TGTGCCAGCAGCTTAGCCCAATTCTATGGCTACACCTTC.

This chain connects TRBV15 to TRBJ2-6; 8 positions agree with TRBD1. This CDR3 is 16 amino acids long. Germline CDR1 LNHNV, CDR2 YYDKDF (reference sequence). V trimming: 5 bases; J trimming: 2 bases; junction bases outside the gene matches: 5. CDR3 in DNA: TGTGCCACCAGCCCCCAGGACAGGGCTGGGGCCAACGTCCTGACTTTC. Translated, it gives CATSPQDRAGANVLTF. Full variable domain (missing parts from reference TRBV15 and TRBJ2-6): DAMVIQNPRYQVTQFGKPVTLSCSQTLNHNVMYWYQQKSSQAPKLLFHYYDKDFNNEADTPDNFQSRRPNTSFCFLDIRSPGLGDTAMYLCATSPQDRAGANVLTFGAGSRLTVL.

This chain connects TRBV6-6 to TRBJ1-1; D is perhaps TRBD1 (5 bases). V was cut by 0 bases and J by 5 bases, with 7 bases left in between. Germline V CDR1 and CDR2: MNHNY, SVGAGI (reference sequence). The CDR3 runs 13 residues. CDR3 amino acids: CASSYSGETEAFF. CDR3 in DNA: TGTGCCAGCAGTTACTCGGGGGAAACTGAAGCTTTCTTT.

V usage is TRBV7-9 and J usage is TRBJ2-7, with D possibly called TRBD1 or TRBD2 (6 bases each). The ends were cut back, 4 bases at V and 5 bases at J, with 18 bases in the middle. The CDR3 is 15 residues long. The germline CDR1 and CDR2 sequences are SEHNR and FQNEAQ (reference sequence). CDR3 region: CASSSYRVERDEQYF. The CDR3 region has the DNA TGTGCCAGCAGCTCCTACAGGGTGGAGCGGGACGAGCAGTACTTC.

The chain combines TRBV7-9 with TRBJ2-7; D is uncertain. Germline CDR1 reads SEHNR; CDR2 reads FQNEAQ (reference sequence). The CDR3 has 13 residues. The V gene lost 5 bases and the J gene lost 2 bases, with 10 bases spanning the gap. The CDR3 coding sequence is TGTGCCAGCAGCCGGACCGAAGCCTACGAGCAGTACTTC. Its protein product is CASSRTEAYEQYF.

The chain uses TRBV29-1 and TRBJ2-1; TRBD2 matches at 14 bases. Germline V CDR1 and CDR2: SQVTM, ANQGSEA. With V trimmed by 4 bases and J by 0 bases, 5 bases remained unmatched. The CDR3 is 17 amino acids. The CDR3 coding sequence is TGCAGCGTTGGGGGACTAGCGGGAGACACCTCCTACAATGAGCAGTTCTTC. It is translated as CSVGGLAGDTSYNEQFF.